This TCR beta chain was profiled in a study of control samples from healthy donors and cancer patients. Measured with immunoSEQ multiplex PCR; TCRdb has only the in-frame clones, and not every one. The sample shows about 80,000 clones, approximately 88% of them seen only once. Trimming stripped 5 bases from V and 0 bases from J, with 14 bases between. This CDR3 has 16 amino acids. The germline V gene has CDR1 LNHDA and CDR2 SQIVND (reference sequence). Source material: blood. The receptor's source is a woman aged 55-69 years in good health. The chain carries TRBV19 and TRBJ2-4, with D unclear. The CDR3 region is CASSPINSLAKNIQYF. The CDR3 nucleotides are TGTGCCAGTAGTCCCATTAACAGTTTAGCCAAAAACATTCAGTACTTC.